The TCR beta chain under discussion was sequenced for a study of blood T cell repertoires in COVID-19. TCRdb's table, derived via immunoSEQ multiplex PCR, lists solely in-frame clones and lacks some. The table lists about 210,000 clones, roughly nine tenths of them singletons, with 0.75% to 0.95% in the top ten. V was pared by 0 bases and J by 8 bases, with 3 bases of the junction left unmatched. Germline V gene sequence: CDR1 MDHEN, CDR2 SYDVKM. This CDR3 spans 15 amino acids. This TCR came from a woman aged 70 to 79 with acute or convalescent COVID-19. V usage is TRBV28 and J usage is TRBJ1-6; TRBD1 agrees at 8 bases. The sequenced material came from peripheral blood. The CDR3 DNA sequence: TGTGCCAGCAGTTTATGGCAGGGGGCCGATTCACCCCTCCACTTT. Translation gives CASSLWQGADSPLHF.